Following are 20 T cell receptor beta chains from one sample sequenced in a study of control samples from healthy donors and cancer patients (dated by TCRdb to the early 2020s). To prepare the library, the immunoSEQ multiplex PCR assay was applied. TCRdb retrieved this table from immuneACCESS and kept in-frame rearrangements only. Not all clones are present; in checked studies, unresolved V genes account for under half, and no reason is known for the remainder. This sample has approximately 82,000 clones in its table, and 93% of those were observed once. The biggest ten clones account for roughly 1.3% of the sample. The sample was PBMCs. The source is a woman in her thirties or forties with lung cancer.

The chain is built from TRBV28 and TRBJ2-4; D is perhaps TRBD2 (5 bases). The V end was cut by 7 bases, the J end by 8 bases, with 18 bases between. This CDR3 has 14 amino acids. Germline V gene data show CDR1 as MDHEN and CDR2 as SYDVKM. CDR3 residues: CASTLPEAGHIQYF. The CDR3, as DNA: TGTGCCAGCACACTTCCGGAGGCAGGCCACATTCAGTACTTC.

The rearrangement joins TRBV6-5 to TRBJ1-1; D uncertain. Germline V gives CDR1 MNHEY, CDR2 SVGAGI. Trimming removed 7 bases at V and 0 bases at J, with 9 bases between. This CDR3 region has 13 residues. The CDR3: CASTLSMNTEAFF. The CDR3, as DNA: TGTGCCAGCACTTTGAGCATGAACACTGAAGCTTTCTTT.

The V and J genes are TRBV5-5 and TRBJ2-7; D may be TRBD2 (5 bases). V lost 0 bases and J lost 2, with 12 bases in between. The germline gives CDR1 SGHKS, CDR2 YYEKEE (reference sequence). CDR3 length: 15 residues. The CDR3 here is CASSLGTGFPYEQYF. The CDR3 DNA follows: TGTGCCAGCAGCTTGGGCACGGGGTTCCCCTACGAGCAGTACTTC.

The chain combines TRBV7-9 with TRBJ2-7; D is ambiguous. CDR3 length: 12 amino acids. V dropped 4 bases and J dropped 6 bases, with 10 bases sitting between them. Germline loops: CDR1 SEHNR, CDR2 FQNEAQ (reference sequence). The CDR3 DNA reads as TGTGCCAGCAGCTCGACCGGGCGCGAGCAGTACTTC. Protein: CASSSTGREQYF.

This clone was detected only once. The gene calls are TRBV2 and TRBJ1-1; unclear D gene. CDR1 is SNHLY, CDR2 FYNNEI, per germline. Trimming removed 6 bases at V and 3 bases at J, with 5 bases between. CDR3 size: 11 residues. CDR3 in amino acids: CASSPDTEAFF. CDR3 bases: TGTGCCAGCAGCCCGGACACTGAAGCTTTCTTT.

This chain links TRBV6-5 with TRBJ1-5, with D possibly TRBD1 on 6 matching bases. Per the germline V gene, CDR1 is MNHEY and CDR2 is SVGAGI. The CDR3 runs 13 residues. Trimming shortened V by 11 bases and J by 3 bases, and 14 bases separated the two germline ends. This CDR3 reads CAGGTFPNQPQHF. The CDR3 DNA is TGTGCCGGCGGGACATTCCCCAATCAGCCCCAGCATTTT.

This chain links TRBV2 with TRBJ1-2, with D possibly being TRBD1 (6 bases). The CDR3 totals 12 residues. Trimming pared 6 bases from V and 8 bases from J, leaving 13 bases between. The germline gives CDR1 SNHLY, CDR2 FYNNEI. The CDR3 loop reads CASREDRGGYTF. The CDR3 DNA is TGTGCCAGCAGAGAGGACAGAGGGGGCTACACCTTC.

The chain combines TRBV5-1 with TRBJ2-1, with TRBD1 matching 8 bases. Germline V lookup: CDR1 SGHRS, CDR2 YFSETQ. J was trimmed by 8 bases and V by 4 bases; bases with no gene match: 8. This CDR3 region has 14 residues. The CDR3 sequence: CASSEDRVVDEQFF. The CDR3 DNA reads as TGCGCCAGCAGCGAGGACAGGGTAGTGGATGAGCAGTTCTTC.

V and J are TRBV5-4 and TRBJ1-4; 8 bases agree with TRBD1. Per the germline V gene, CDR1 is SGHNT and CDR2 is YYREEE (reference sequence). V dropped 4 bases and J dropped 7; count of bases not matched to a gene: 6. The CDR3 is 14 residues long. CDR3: CASSGGQGGEKLFF. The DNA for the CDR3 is TGTGCCAGCAGCGGCGGACAGGGTGGTGAAAAACTGTTTTTT.

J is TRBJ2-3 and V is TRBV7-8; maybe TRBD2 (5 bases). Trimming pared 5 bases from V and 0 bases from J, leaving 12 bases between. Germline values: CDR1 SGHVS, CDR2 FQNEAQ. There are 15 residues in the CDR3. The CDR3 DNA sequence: TGTGCCAGCAGCCGGCGCGGGCCCAGCACAGATACGCAGTATTTT. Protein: CASSRRGPSTDTQYF. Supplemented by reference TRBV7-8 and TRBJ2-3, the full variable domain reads GAGVSQSPRYKVAKRGQDVALRCDPISGHVSLFWYQQALGQGPEFLTYFQNEAQLDKSGLPSDRFFAERPEGSVSTLKIQRTQQEDSAVYLCASSRRGPSTDTQYFGPGTRLTVL.

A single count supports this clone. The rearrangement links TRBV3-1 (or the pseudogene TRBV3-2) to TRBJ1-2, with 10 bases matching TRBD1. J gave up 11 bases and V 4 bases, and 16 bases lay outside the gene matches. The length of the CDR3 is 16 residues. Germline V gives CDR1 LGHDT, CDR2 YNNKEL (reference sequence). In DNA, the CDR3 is TGTGCCAGCAGCCCGGGACAGGGGATGACAGGGACTGGTTACACCTTC. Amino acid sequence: CASSPGQGMTGTGYTF.

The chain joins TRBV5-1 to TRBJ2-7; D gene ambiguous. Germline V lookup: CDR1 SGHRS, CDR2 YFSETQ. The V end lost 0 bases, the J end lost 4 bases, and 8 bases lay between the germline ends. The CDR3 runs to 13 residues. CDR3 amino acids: CASSLDSRYEQYF. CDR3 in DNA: TGCGCCAGCAGCTTGGACAGTAGGTACGAGCAGTACTTC.

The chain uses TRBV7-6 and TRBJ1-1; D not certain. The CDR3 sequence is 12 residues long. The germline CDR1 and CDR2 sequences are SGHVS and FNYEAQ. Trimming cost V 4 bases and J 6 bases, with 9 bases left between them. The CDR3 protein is CASSSWSAEAFF. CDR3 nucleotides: TGTGCCAGCAGCTCATGGTCTGCTGAAGCTTTCTTT.

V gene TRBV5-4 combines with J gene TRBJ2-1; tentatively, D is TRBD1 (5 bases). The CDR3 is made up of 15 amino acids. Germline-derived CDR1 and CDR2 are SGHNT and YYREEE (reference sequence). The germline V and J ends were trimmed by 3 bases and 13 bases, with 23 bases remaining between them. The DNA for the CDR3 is TGTGCCAGCAGCTCCCCCAACTCAGACAGTTTTGAACAGTTCTTC. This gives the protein CASSSPNSDSFEQFF. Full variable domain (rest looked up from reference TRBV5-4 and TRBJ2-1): ETGVTQSPTHLIKTRGQQVTLRCSSQSGHNTVSWYQQALGQGPQFIFQYYREEENGRGNFPPRFSGLQFPNYSSELNVNALELDDSALYLCASSSPNSDSFEQFFGPGTRLTVL.

This CDR3 reads CASTSGTGRSNQPQHF. The DNA of the CDR3 is TGTGCCAGTACCAGCGGGACAGGGCGAAGCAATCAGCCCCAGCATTTT. The chain joins TRBV19 to TRBJ1-5; 9 bases map to TRBD1. The V segment lost 7 bases and the J segment 1 base; nucleotides outside the gene matches: 8. The CDR3 loop spans 16 amino acids. The germline V gene encodes CDR1 LNHDA and CDR2 SQIVND (reference sequence).

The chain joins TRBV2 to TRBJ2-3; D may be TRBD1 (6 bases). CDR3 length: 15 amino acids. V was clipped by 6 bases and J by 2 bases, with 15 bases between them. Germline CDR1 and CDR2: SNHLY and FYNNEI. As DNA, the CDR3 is TGTGCCAGCAGAGCCGGGACACAAACCACAGATACGCAGTATTTT. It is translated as CASRAGTQTTDTQYF.

The CDR3 here is CASSLEAGSETQYF. In DNA, the CDR3 is TGCGCCAGCAGCTTGGAAGCAGGGTCGGAGACCCAGTACTTC. This sequence joins TRBV5-1 and TRBJ2-5; TRBD1 is a possible D gene (5 bases). This CDR3 is built from 14 residues. V lost 0 bases and J 5 bases, leaving 11 bases between the germline ends. The V gene's germline CDR1 is SGHRS and CDR2 YFSETQ.

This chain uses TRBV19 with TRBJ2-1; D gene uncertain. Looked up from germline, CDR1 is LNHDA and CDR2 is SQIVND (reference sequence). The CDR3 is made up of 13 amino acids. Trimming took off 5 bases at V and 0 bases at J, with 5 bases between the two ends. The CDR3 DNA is TGTGCCAGTAGTGCGAGCTCCTACAATGAGCAGTTCTTC. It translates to CASSASSYNEQFF.

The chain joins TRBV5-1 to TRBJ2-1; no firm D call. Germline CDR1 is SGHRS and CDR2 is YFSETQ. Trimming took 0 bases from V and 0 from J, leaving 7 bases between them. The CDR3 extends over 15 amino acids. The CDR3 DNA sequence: TGCGCCAGCAGCTTGGGTGGAAACTCCTACAATGAGCAGTTCTTC. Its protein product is CASSLGGNSYNEQFF. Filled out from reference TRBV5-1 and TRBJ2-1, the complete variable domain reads KAGVTQTPRYLIKTRGQQVTLSCSPISGHRSVSWYQQTPGQGLQFLFEYFSETQRNKGNFPGRFSGRQFSNSRSEMNVSTLELGDSALYLCASSLGGNSYNEQFFGPGTRLTVL.

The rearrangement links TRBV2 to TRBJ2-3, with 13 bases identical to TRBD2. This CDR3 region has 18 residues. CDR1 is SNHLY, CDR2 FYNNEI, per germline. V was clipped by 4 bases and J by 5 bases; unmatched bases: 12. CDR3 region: CASSARPLLAGGRDTQYF. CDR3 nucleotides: TGTGCCAGCAGTGCTCGGCCCTTACTAGCGGGGGGGCGAGATACGCAGTATTTT. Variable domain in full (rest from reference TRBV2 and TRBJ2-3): EPEVTQTPSHQVTQMGQEVILRCVPISNHLYFYWYRQILGQKVEFLVSFYNNEISEKSEIFDDQFSVERPDGSNFTLKIRSTKLEDSAMYFCASSARPLLAGGRDTQYFGPGTRLTVL.